This note documents a single T cell receptor beta chain sequence. V lost 1 base, J lost 0 bases, and 5 bases stayed unmatched. CDR1 SGHVS and CDR2 FNYEAQ come from the germline V gene. CDR3 length: 16 residues. This sample is drawn from a study of control samples from healthy donors and cancer patients. Using immunoSEQ multiplex PCR, the repertoire was profiled, and TCRdb retains in-frame clones only, with some absent. Among fewer than 200,000 clones, 90% were seen once, and the ten largest hold about 1.4%. This receptor was identified in a woman in her forties or fifties in good health. The rearrangement joins TRBV7-6 to TRBJ2-7, with 8 bases that match TRBD1. Sequences were obtained from blood. The CDR3 nucleotides are TGTGCCAGCAGCTTAGGTACAGGGGGGTCCTCCTACGAGCAGTACTTC. Translating gives CASSLGTGGSSYEQYF.